The sequence of this T cell receptor (beta chain) was determined in a study of Ad26.COV2.S vaccination and SARS-CoV-2 variants. This CDR3 region has 12 residues. Germline CDR1 reads SNHLY; CDR2 reads FYNNEI. With 6 bases removed from V and 2 bases from J, the gap between germline ends came to 7 bases. As for treatment: over 15 received Ad26.COV2.S at low or high dose, single or two shots; about 5 received placebo; per-sample allocation not given. Sampling occurred on day 63 after the first vaccine or placebo injection. The method was immunoSEQ multiplex PCR; TCRdb's version includes in-frame clones alone and lacks a portion of them. This sample has 500,000 or so clones, with nearly 90% found just once.

This rearrangement joins TRBV2 to TRBJ2-5; D is uncertain. This TCR derives from a person between 18 and 60 years old who received the Ad26.COV2.S COVID-19 vaccine or a placebo. The material sequenced was peripheral blood, taken in a trial of Ad26.COV2.S vaccine versus placebo. The CDR3 region is CASSYSQETQYF. The CDR3, as DNA: TGTGCCAGCAGCTACAGTCAAGAGACCCAGTACTTC.